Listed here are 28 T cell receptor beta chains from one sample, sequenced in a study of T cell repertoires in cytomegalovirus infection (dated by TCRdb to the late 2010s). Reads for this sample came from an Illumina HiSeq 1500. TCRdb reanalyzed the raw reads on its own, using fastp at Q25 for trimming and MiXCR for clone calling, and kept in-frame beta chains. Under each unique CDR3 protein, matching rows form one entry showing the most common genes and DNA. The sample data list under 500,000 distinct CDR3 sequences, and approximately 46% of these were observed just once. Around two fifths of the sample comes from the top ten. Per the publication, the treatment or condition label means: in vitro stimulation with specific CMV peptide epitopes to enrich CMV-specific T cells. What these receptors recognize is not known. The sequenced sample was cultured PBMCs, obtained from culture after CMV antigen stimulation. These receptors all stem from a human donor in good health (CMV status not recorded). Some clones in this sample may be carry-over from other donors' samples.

DNA of the CDR3: TGTGCCAGCAGGGGTCGGGGGTTTCGCAATCAGCCCCAGCATTTT. The encoded protein is CASRGRGFRNQPQHF. This chain connects TRBV28 to TRBJ1-5, with D possibly being TRBD1 (5 bases). V lost 6 bases and J 2 bases, leaving 14 bases between the germline ends. The CDR3 totals 15 residues. The germline CDR1 and CDR2 sequences are MDHEN and SYDVKM. Filled out from reference TRBV28 and TRBJ1-5, the complete variable domain reads DVKVTQSSRYLVKRTGEKVFLECVQDMDHENMFWYRQDPGLGLRLIYFSYDVKMKEKGDIPEGYSVSREKKERFSLILESASTNQTSMYLCASRGRGFRNQPQHFGDGTRLSIL.

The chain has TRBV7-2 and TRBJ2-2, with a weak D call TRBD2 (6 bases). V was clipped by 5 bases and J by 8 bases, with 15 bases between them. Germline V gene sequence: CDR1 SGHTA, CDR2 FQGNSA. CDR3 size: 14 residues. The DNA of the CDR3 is TGTGCCAGCAGCGCCTTGACTAGTGCTGGGGAGCTGTTTTTT. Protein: CASSALTSAGELFF.

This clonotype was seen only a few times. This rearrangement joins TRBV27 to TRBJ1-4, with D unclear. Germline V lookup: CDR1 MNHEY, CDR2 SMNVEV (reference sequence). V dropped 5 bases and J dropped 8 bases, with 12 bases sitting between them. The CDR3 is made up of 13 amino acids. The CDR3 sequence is CASSGRQTEKLFF. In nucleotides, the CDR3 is TGTGCCAGCAGTGGCAGGCAAACGGAAAAACTGTTTTTT.

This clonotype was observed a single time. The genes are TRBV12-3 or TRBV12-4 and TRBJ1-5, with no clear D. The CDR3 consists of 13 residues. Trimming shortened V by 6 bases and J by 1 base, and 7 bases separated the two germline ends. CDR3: CASRVESNQPQHF. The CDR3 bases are TGTGCCAGCAGAGTTGAAAGCAATCAGCCCCAGCATTTT.

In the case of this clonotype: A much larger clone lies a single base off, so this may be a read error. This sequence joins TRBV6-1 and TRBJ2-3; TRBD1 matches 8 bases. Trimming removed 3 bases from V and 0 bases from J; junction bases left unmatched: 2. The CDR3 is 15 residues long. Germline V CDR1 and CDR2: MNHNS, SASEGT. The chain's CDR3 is CASSDWDRSTDTQYF. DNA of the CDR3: TGTGCCAGCAGTGACTGGGACAGGAGCACAGATACGCAGTATTTT.

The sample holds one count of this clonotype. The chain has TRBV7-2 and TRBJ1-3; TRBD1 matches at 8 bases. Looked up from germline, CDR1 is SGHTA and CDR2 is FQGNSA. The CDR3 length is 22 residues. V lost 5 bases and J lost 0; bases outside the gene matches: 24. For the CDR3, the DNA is TGTGCCAGCAGCATTAGTCGAGGGGGGGGGCTAGACAGGGGAACCTCTGGAAACACCATATATTTT. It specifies CASSISRGGGLDRGTSGNTIYF. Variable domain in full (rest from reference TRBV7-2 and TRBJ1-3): GAGVSQSPSNKVTEKGKDVELRCDPISGHTALYWYRQSLGQGLEFLIYFQGNSAPDKSGLPSDRFSAERTGGSVSTLTIQRTQQEDSAVYLCASSISRGGGLDRGTSGNTIYFGEGSWLTVV.

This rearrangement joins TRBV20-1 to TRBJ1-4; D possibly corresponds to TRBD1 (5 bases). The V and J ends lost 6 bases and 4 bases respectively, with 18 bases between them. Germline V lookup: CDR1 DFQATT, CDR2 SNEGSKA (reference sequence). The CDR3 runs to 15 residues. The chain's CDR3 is CSAPTPRGSNEKLFF. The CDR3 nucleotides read TGCAGTGCACCGACCCCTCGGGGGAGTAATGAAAAACTGTTTTTT.

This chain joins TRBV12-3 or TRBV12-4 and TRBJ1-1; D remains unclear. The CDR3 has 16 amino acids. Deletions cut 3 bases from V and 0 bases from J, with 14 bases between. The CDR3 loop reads CASSLKSARMNTEAFF. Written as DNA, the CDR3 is TGTGCCAGCAGTTTGAAATCCGCCCGCATGAACACTGAAGCTTTCTTT.

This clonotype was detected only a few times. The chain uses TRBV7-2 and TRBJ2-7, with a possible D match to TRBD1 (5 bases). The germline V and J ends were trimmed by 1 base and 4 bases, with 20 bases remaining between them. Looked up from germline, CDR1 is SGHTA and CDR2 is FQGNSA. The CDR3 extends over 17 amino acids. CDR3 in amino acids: CASSLDGWAGIEYEQYF. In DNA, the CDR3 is TGTGCCAGCAGCTTAGATGGGTGGGCAGGGATAGAATACGAGCAGTACTTC.

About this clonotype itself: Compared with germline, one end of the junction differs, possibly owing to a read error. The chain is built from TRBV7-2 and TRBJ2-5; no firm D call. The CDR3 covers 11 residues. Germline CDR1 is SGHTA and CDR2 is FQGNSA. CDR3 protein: CASSLFENQYF. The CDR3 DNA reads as TGTGCCAGCAGCTTATTCGAGAACCAGTACTTC.

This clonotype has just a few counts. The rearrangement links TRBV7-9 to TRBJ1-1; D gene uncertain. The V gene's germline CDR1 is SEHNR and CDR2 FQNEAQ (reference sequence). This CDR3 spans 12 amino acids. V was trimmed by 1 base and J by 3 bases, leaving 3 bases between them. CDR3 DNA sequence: TGTGCCAGCAGCTTAGTTGACACTGAAGCTTTCTTT. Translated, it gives CASSLVDTEAFF.

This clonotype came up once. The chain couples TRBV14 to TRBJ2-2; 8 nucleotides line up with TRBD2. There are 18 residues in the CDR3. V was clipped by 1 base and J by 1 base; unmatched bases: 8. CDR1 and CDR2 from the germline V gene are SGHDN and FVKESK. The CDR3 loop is CASSQVRTLAENTGELFF. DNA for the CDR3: TGTGCCAGCAGCCAAGTTCGCACACTAGCGGAGAACACCGGGGAGCTGTTTTTT.

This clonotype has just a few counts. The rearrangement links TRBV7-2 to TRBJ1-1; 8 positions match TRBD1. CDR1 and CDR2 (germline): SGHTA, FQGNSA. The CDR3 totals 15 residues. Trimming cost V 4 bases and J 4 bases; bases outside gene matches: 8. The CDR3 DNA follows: TGTGCCAGCAGCTCTCAGGGGGCTTTACCCACTGAAGCTTTCTTT. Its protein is CASSSQGALPTEAFF.

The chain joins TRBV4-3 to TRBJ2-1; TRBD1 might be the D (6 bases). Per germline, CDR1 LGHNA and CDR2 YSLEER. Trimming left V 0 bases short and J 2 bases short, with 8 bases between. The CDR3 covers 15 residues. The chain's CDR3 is CASSQEQGTYNEQFF. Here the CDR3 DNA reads TGCGCCAGCAGCCAAGAACAGGGTACCTACAATGAGCAGTTCTTC.

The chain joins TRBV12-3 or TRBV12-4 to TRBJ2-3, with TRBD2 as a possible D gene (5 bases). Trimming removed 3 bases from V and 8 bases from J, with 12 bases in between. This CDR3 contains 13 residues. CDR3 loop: CASSFHSVGTQYF. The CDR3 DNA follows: TGTGCCAGCAGTTTTCATAGCGTGGGTACGCAGTATTTT.

The CDR3 is CASSLVSGNYGYTF. CDR3 nucleotides: TGTGCCAGCAGCTTAGTGTCCGGTAACTATGGCTACACCTTC. This chain uses TRBV7-9 with TRBJ1-2; D call uncertain. This CDR3 region has 14 residues. Trimming pared 1 base from V and 1 base from J, leaving 7 bases between. Germline-derived CDR1 and CDR2 are SEHNR and FQNEAQ (reference sequence).

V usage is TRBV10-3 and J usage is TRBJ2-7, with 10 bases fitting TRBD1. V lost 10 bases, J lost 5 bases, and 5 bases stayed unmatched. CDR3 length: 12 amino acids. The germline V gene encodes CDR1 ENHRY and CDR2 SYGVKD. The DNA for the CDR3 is TGTGCCAACTCCGGGACAGGGGACGAGCAGTACTTC. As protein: CANSGTGDEQYF.

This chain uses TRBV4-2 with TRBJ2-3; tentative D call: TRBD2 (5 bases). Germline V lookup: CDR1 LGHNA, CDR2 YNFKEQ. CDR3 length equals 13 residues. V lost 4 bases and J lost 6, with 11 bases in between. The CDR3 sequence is CASSPSGEDTQYF. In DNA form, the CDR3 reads TGTGCCAGCAGCCCCAGCGGAGAGGATACGCAGTATTTT.

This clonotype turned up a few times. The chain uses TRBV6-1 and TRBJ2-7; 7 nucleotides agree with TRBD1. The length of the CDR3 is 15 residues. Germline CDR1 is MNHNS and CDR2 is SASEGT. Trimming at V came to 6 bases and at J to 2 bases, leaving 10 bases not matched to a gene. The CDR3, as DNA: TGTGCCAGCAGAAGGGGACAGCAATCCCCCTACGAGCAGTACTTC. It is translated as CASRRGQQSPYEQYF.

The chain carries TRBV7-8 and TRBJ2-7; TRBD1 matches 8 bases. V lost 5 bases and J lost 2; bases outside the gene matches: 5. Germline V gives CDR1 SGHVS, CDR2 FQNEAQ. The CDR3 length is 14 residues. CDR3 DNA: TGTGCCAGCAGCCACGGGACAGGAACCTACGAGCAGTACTTC. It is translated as CASSHGTGTYEQYF.

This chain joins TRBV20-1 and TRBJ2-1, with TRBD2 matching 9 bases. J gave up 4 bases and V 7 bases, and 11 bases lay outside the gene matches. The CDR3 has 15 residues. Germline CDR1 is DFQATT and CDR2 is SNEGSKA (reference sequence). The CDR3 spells CSGRGSGGVYNEQFF. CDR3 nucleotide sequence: TGCAGTGGGAGAGGTAGCGGGGGTGTGTACAATGAGCAGTTCTTC.

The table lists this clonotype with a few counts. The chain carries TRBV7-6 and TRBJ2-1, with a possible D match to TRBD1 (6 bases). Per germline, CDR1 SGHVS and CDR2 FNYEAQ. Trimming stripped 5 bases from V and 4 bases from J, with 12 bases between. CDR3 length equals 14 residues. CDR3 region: CASSLKGEYNEQFF. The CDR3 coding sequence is TGTGCCAGCAGCCTGAAGGGGGAATACAATGAGCAGTTCTTC. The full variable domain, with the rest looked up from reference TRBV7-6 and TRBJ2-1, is GAGVSQSPRYKVTKRGQDVALRCDPISGHVSLYWYRQALGQGPEFLTYFNYEAQQDKSGLPNDRFSAERPEGSISTLTIQRTEQRDSAMYRCASSLKGEYNEQFFGPGTRLTVL.

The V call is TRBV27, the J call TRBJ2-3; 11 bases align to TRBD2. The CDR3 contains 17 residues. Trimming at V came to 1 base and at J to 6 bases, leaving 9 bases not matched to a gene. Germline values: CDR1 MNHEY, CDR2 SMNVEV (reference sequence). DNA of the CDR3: TGTGCCAGCAGTTTATTGGAGACTAGCGGGAAGTATGATACGCAGTATTTT. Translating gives CASSLLETSGKYDTQYF.

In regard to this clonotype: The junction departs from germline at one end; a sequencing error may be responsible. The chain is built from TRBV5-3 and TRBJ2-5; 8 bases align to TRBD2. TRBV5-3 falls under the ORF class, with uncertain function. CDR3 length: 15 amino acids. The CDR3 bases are TGTGCCAGCAGCTTTTCCGGGGGGGCGGAAGAGACCCAGTACTTC. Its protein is CASSFSGGAEETQYF.

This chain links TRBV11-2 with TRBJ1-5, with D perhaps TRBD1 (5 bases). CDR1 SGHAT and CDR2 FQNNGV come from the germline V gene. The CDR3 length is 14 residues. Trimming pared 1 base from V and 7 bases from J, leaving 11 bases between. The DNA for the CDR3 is TGTGCCAGCAGCTTAGCTTCAGGGAACCAGCCCCAGCATTTT. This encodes CASSLASGNQPQHF. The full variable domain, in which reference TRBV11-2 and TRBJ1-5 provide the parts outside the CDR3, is EAGVAQSPRYKIIEKRQSVAFWCNPISGHATLYWYQQILGQGPKLLIQFQNNGVVDDSQLPKDRFSAERLKGVDSTLKIQPAKLEDSAVYLCASSLASGNQPQHFGDGTRLSIL.

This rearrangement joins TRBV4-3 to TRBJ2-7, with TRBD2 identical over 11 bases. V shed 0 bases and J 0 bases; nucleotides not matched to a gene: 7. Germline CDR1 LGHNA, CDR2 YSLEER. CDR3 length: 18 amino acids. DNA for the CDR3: TGCGCCAGCAGCCAAGATTTCCGACTAGCGGGGATCTCCTACGAGCAGTACTTC. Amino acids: CASSQDFRLAGISYEQYF.

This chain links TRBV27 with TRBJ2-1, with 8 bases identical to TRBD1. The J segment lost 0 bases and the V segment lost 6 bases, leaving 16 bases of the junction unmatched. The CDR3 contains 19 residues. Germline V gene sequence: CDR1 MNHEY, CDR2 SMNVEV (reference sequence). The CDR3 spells CASSPAPTGETFSYNEQFF. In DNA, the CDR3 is TGTGCCAGCAGCCCCGCCCCGACAGGGGAAACTTTCTCCTACAATGAGCAGTTCTTC.

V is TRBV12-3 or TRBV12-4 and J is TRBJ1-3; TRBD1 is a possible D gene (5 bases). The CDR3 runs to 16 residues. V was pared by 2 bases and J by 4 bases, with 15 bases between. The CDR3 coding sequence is TGTGCCAGCAGTTTATGGACGGGGCAGGGCGGAAACACCATATATTTT. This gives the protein CASSLWTGQGGNTIYF.